The entry below gives a single T cell receptor beta chain sequence along with its context. Its antigen remains unknown. This sample is part of a study of cytomegalovirus exposure and HLA in healthy donors. Across the whole study: The 95 to 150 validation repertoires used the same platform as the roughly 670 first-cohort repertoires, a later analysis reported.

Study findings and constraints: In vitro testing confirmed a few CMV-associated chains as specific for CMV antigens. It was reported that the classifier diagnosed cytomegalovirus status with high specificity and sensitivity in both the original and validation cohorts.

The repertoire was sequenced with immunoSEQ multiplex PCR; TCRdb's copy has only in-frame clones and lacks some. The data show about 150,000 clones, with 85% to 90% seen just once and around 3.4% held by the top ten. CDR3 length: 13 residues. Germline V gene lookup returns CDR1 ENHRY and CDR2 SYGVKD. V dropped 6 bases and J dropped 5 bases, with 11 bases sitting between them. The receptor was isolated from a woman aged 18-29 years in good health and CMV-seropositive. Sequencing was performed on PBMCs. The rearrangement uses TRBV10-3 and TRBJ2-1; the D is unclear. This chain's CDR3 is CAIRGMAHNEQFF. CDR3 DNA sequence: TGTGCCATCAGGGGCATGGCCCACAATGAGCAGTTCTTC.